The clone carrying this TCR beta chain has a handful of counts. The antigen is not known. The data were obtained in a study of T-cell memory formation after mild COVID-19. TCRdb itself ran the 5' RACE reads through MiXCR, one entry per CDR3 protein. Of hundreds of thousands of distinct CDR3 sequences listed, 17% are singletons. Study-level findings and limits: Day 15 to 85 contracting clones showed balanced CD4/CD8; day 15 to 37 expanders favored CD4+. The second-wave clones peaking on day 37 were not confirmed as SARS-CoV-2-specific. Detection of some responders pre-infection suggested pre-existing cross-reactive memory T cells participated.

Trimming left V 6 bases short and J 0 bases short, with 24 bases between. The CDR3 is made up of 18 amino acids. The V gene is TRBV12-3 or TRBV12-4, the J gene TRBJ2-7; D may correspond to TRBD1 or TRBD2 (5 bases each). This sequence originates from an adult woman who had mild COVID-19 (a few samples of this study predate the infection). Cell type and time point are not known. The sequenced material came from PBMCs or a T cell subset sorted from them (not recorded which). The DNA for the CDR3 is TGTGCCAGCAGCCTCGGCCACGGAACCGGGACGGACTCCTACGAGCAGTACTTC. Translation: CASSLGHGTGTDSYEQYF.